This passage covers 29 T cell receptor beta chains from one sample sequenced in a study of T cells after posttransplantation cyclophosphamide. Sequencing was performed with immunoSEQ multiplex PCR; in TCRdb, only in-frame clones are kept and a portion is missing. The table lists roughly 24,000 clones, with no singletons. Sequencing was performed on PBMCs. Receptors originate from a woman in her sixties in good health, CMV-negative, and a related stem cell transplant donor.

This clone has ten or more counts. V usage is TRBV28 and J usage is TRBJ2-5; TRBD2 is a possible D gene (6 bases). V was clipped by 6 bases and J by 4 bases, with 15 bases between them. CDR1 is MDHEN, CDR2 SYDVKM, per germline. The CDR3 has 14 amino acids. CDR3 sequence: CASRGRGSLETQYF. CDR3 nucleotide sequence: TGTGCCAGCAGGGGGCGGGGCTCGTTAGAGACCCAGTACTTC.

This clone was observed many times. This chain links TRBV27 with TRBJ2-3; D might be TRBD2 (5 bases). Germline-derived CDR1 and CDR2 are MNHEY and SMNVEV (reference sequence). The CDR3 spans 16 residues. V dropped 2 bases and J dropped 0 bases, with 12 bases sitting between them. This CDR3 is CASSLQDFTSTDTQYF. The CDR3 region has the DNA TGTGCCAGCAGTTTACAGGACTTTACTAGCACAGATACGCAGTATTTT.

This clone appeared many times. The J gene is TRBJ2-7, the V gene TRBV5-1, with a tentative D call TRBD1 (6 bases). V was trimmed by 4 bases and J by 3 bases, leaving 14 bases between them. The CDR3 has 14 residues. Germline lookup yields CDR1 SGHRS and CDR2 YFSETQ. As DNA, the CDR3 is TGCGCCAGCAGCGCCGGGACACCGATCTACGAGCAGTACTTC. Encoded protein: CASSAGTPIYEQYF.

This clone was observed at least ten times. This chain joins TRBV4-2 and TRBJ1-1; possible D gene TRBD1, 6 bases. This CDR3 is 13 amino acids long. V gave up 8 bases and J gave up 1 base, with 11 bases separating them. CDR1 and CDR2 (germline): LGHNA, YNFKEQ. In nucleotides, the CDR3 is TGTGCCAGCCGACAGGATGAGAACACTGAAGCTTTCTTT. It encodes CASRQDENTEAFF.

This clone has at least ten counts. In DNA, the CDR3 is TGTGCCAGCAGGCCCGGGACAGGGGACGGGCCCCTTTACTACGAGCAGTACTTC. This gives the protein CASRPGTGDGPLYYEQYF. V gene TRBV2 combines with J gene TRBJ2-7; 10 nucleotides agree with TRBD1. Germline values: CDR1 SNHLY, CDR2 FYNNEI. CDR3 length equals 18 residues. Losses at the gene ends were 6 bases for V and 3 bases for J; bases not matched to a gene: 17.

This clone was found many times. The rearrangement links TRBV5-5 to TRBJ2-1; 7 nucleotides match TRBD1. The V gene's germline CDR1 is SGHKS and CDR2 YYEKEE (reference sequence). The CDR3 runs to 13 residues. V gave up 5 bases and J gave up 6 bases; unmatched junction bases: 5. DNA for the CDR3: TGTGCCAGCAGAACAGGGGAAGGCAATGAGCAGTTCTTC. Translation: CASRTGEGNEQFF.

This clone was observed a handful of times. V usage is TRBV18 and J usage is TRBJ2-6; D might be TRBD2 (6 bases). The CDR3 is 19 amino acids. Germline CDR1 KGHSH, CDR2 LQKENI. V lost 4 bases, J lost 0 bases, and 19 bases lay in between. The CDR3 DNA sequence: TGTGCCAGCTCACGAACGGGGGTACAGAGAGACTCTGGGGCCAACGTCCTGACTTTC. Its translation: CASSRTGVQRDSGANVLTF.

The table lists this clone with many counts. This chain uses TRBV7-2 with TRBJ2-1, with a weak D call TRBD2 (5 bases). CDR3 length equals 13 residues. Germline V gene sequence: CDR1 SGHTA, CDR2 FQGNSA. Trimming took off 6 bases at V and 6 bases at J, with 12 bases between the two ends. CDR3 in DNA: TGTGCCAGCAGTCACGGACTCCTCAATGAGCAGTTCTTC. Encoded protein: CASSHGLLNEQFF. The full variable domain, completed using reference TRBV7-2 and TRBJ2-1, is GAGVSQSPSNKVTEKGKDVELRCDPISGHTALYWYRQSLGQGLEFLIYFQGNSAPDKSGLPSDRFSAERTGGSVSTLTIQRTQQEDSAVYLCASSHGLLNEQFFGPGTRLTVL.

This clone occurred many times. The CDR3 spells CASSPPDSYNEQFF. CDR3 nucleotides: TGTGCCAGCAGTCCTCCGGACAGTTACAATGAGCAGTTCTTC. The V call is TRBV28, the J call TRBJ2-1, with D perhaps matching TRBD1 (6 bases). CDR1 and CDR2 from the germline V gene are MDHEN and SYDVKM. The V and J ends lost 5 bases and 4 bases respectively, with 12 bases between them. The CDR3 is 14 residues long.

In this sample, this clone turned up a few times. V usage is TRBV27 and J usage is TRBJ2-5, with D possibly matching TRBD2 (5 bases). Trimming removed 6 bases from V and 7 bases from J, with 18 bases in between. The CDR3 is 14 amino acids. Germline values: CDR1 MNHEY, CDR2 SMNVEV (reference sequence). The CDR3 DNA follows: TGTGCCAGCAGCCCCTCCTTCGGGGTGGGGACCCAGTACTTC. Translation gives CASSPSFGVGTQYF.

At least ten counts were recorded for this clone. The rearrangement joins TRBV5-6 to TRBJ1-2, with 7 bases identical to TRBD1. Unmatched junction bases numbered 4, after V lost 1 base and J lost 4 bases. CDR3 length: 14 amino acids. Germline values: CDR1 SGHDT, CDR2 YYEEEE. The CDR3 region has the DNA TGTGCCAGCAGCTTGCTGGACAGGAGCTATGGCTACACCTTC. Its translation: CASSLLDRSYGYTF.

The sample holds many counts of this clone. The chain couples TRBV5-1 to TRBJ1-5, with D hard to call. The CDR3 is made up of 15 amino acids. Trimming stripped 0 bases from V and 4 bases from J, with 11 bases between. Germline CDR1 and CDR2: SGHRS and YFSETQ. The CDR3 spells CASSLEGGKNQPQHF. CDR3 nucleotides: TGCGCCAGCAGCTTGGAGGGAGGGAAGAATCAGCCCCAGCATTTT.

This clone was detected ten times or more. The chain employs TRBV10-2 and TRBJ1-5; TRBD1 aligns across 8 bases. CDR1 and CDR2 (germline): WSHSY, SAAADI. The CDR3 is made up of 14 amino acids. The junction had 5 bases not matched to a gene; V was cut back by 3 bases and J by 7 bases. The CDR3 DNA sequence: TGCGCCAGCAGTGACTCAGGGGGCGGCCAGCCCCAGCATTTT. Its translation: CASSDSGGGQPQHF.

This clone was seen ten or more times. The chain links TRBV19 to TRBJ1-6, with D possibly matching TRBD1 (5 bases). V dropped 7 bases and J dropped 0 bases, with 7 bases sitting between them. This CDR3 is 14 amino acids long. Germline V CDR1 and CDR2: LNHDA, SQIVND (reference sequence). The CDR3 loop is CASKTDSYNSPLHF. Here the CDR3 DNA reads TGTGCCAGTAAGACAGACTCCTATAATTCACCCCTCCACTTT.

The table lists this clone with many counts. The chain recombines TRBV19 with TRBJ2-7; 7 bases are a match to TRBD1. Germline CDR1 reads LNHDA; CDR2 reads SQIVND (reference sequence). The ends lost 3 bases at V and 3 bases at J; junction bases unmatched: 8. This CDR3 comprises 15 residues. The CDR3 loop reads CASSITGTANYEQYF. CDR3 nucleotides: TGTGCCAGTAGTATTACCGGGACAGCGAACTACGAGCAGTACTTC.

There are many counts of this clone. The chain is built from TRBV6-1 and TRBJ2-2, with TRBD2 as a possible D gene (5 bases). This CDR3 spans 14 amino acids. Looked up from germline, CDR1 is MNHNS and CDR2 is SASEGT. Trimming pared 4 bases from V and 6 bases from J, leaving 12 bases between. CDR3 nucleotides: TGTGCCAGCAGTGCTCAGGCGGGCCCCGGGGAGCTGTTTTTT. It is translated as CASSAQAGPGELFF.

This clone appeared many times. The chain is built from TRBV5-5 and TRBJ2-4, with 7 bases fitting TRBD1. After removal of 5 bases from V and 3 bases from J, the junction contained 2 bases not matched to a gene. Germline lookup yields CDR1 SGHKS and CDR2 YYEKEE (reference sequence). CDR3 length: 13 residues. The CDR3 loop reads CASSWDSKNIQYF. As DNA, the CDR3 is TGTGCCAGCAGTTGGGACAGCAAAAACATTCAGTACTTC. The full variable domain, rest sourced from reference TRBV5-5 and TRBJ2-4, is DAGVTQSPTHLIKTRGQQVTLRCSPISGHKSVSWYQQVLGQGPQFIFQYYEKEERGRGNFPDRFSARQFPNYSSELNVNALLLGDSALYLCASSWDSKNIQYFGAGTRLSVL.

In nucleotides, the CDR3 is TGTGCCAGCAGCCGCGGGGGAAAGAACACTGAAGCTTTCTTT. It specifies CASSRGGKNTEAFF. The chain has TRBV27 and TRBJ1-1, with D possibly matching TRBD1 (5 bases). The CDR3 is made up of 14 amino acids. The ends were cut back, 6 bases at V and 1 base at J, with 12 bases in the middle. Germline values: CDR1 MNHEY, CDR2 SMNVEV (reference sequence).

This clone was detected only a few times. The chain links TRBV7-8 to TRBJ2-3; no clear D. Germline V gives CDR1 SGHVS, CDR2 FQNEAQ. The CDR3 covers 16 residues. V dropped 2 bases and J dropped 6 bases, with 18 bases sitting between them. CDR3 in DNA: TGTGCCAGCAGCTTATTCCTCCTAGGTCTTAGGGATACGCAGTATTTT. Protein sequence: CASSLFLLGLRDTQYF.

This clone was seen at least ten times. This sequence joins TRBV28 and TRBJ2-7, with 9 bases identical to TRBD2. Germline V lookup: CDR1 MDHEN, CDR2 SYDVKM. This CDR3 is built from 15 residues. J was trimmed by 3 bases and V by 6 bases; bases with no gene match: 9. The chain's CDR3 is CASRMGGGRVYEQYF. The CDR3 nucleotides are TGTGCCAGCAGGATGGGGGGCGGGAGGGTCTACGAGCAGTACTTC. Filled out from reference TRBV28 and TRBJ2-7, the complete variable domain reads DVKVTQSSRYLVKRTGEKVFLECVQDMDHENMFWYRQDPGLGLRLIYFSYDVKMKEKGDIPEGYSVSREKKERFSLILESASTNQTSMYLCASRMGGGRVYEQYFGPGTRLTVT.

This clone was recorded many times. The chain has TRBV6-5 and TRBJ1-2; D perhaps matches TRBD1 (6 bases). V was shortened by 2 bases and J by 2 bases, with 15 bases between the two germline ends. This CDR3 has 16 amino acids. The V gene's germline CDR1 is MNHEY and CDR2 SVGAGI. The CDR3 coding sequence is TGTGCCAGCAGTTACCATCCACCGACAGGCAACTATGGCTACACCTTC. It translates to CASSYHPPTGNYGYTF.

The J gene is TRBJ2-2, the V gene TRBV9; tentative D call: TRBD2 (5 bases). V was shortened by 4 bases and J by 1 base, with 5 bases between the two germline ends. Germline V gene lookup returns CDR1 SGDLS and CDR2 YYNGEE. The CDR3 consists of 13 residues. DNA of the CDR3: TGTGCCAGCAGCAGCGGGAACACCGGGGAGCTGTTTTTT. This sequence encodes CASSSGNTGELFF.

This clone was detected many times. CDR3 residues: CASSFIVGQETQYF. CDR3 DNA sequence: TGTGCCAGCAGCTTTATTGTCGGCCAAGAGACCCAGTACTTC. The chain links TRBV11-2 to TRBJ2-5; D not resolved. The germline V gene has CDR1 SGHAT and CDR2 FQNNGV. The CDR3 runs to 14 residues. Trimming removed 3 bases at V and 1 base at J, with 9 bases between.

Many counts were recorded for this clone. This chain joins TRBV2 and TRBJ2-2, with 8 bases that match TRBD1. The CDR3 covers 16 residues. V shed 5 bases, J shed 3 bases, and the junction held 8 bases outside the gene matches. Germline CDR1 reads SNHLY; CDR2 reads FYNNEI. The CDR3 here is CASSYFQTGDTGELFF. CDR3 DNA: TGTGCCAGCAGTTACTTCCAGACAGGGGACACCGGGGAGCTGTTTTTT.

This clone was observed at least ten times. The V gene is TRBV5-4, the J gene TRBJ2-1; D not certain. Looked up from germline, CDR1 is SGHNT and CDR2 is YYREEE (reference sequence). The CDR3 spans 12 residues. The germline V and J ends were trimmed by 4 bases and 10 bases, with 12 bases remaining between them. The CDR3: CASSRNNVEQFF. In nucleotides, the CDR3 is TGTGCCAGCAGCCGTAACAATGTCGAGCAGTTCTTC.

This clone has ten or more counts. The chain combines TRBV28 with TRBJ1-3, with TRBD1 matching 9 bases. The CDR3 sequence is 14 residues long. Looked up from germline, CDR1 is MDHEN and CDR2 is SYDVKM. J was trimmed by 8 bases and V by 5 bases; bases with no gene match: 7. The CDR3 spells CASSLDRGRHTIYF. CDR3 nucleotide sequence: TGTGCCAGCAGTCTGGACAGGGGAAGGCACACCATATATTTT.

This chain connects TRBV5-8 to TRBJ2-5; perhaps TRBD2 as D (6 bases). The germline V and J ends were trimmed by 0 bases and 0 bases, with 15 bases remaining between them. CDR1 and CDR2 from the germline V gene are SGHTS and YDEGEE. The CDR3 is 17 amino acids. For the CDR3, the DNA is TGTGCCAGCAGCTTGGGGGCTAGCGCCTTGTACCAAGAGACCCAGTACTTC. It specifies CASSLGASALYQETQYF.

This clone was counted ten times or more. The chain carries TRBV7-9 and TRBJ2-7, with 9 bases fitting TRBD2. There are 14 residues in the CDR3. Trimming cost V 5 bases and J 4 bases; bases outside gene matches: 6. Germline assignment: CDR1 SEHNR and CDR2 FQNEAQ (reference sequence). In DNA, the CDR3 is TGTGCCAGCAGCGCGATTAGCGGGAGTTACGAGCAGTACTTC. It encodes CASSAISGSYEQYF.

This clone was seen ten or more times. The rearrangement uses TRBV2 and TRBJ1-5, with a tentative D call TRBD1 (6 bases). Per the germline V gene, CDR1 is SNHLY and CDR2 is FYNNEI. The CDR3 contains 14 residues. V was pared by 8 bases and J by 0 bases, with 11 bases between. CDR3 bases: TGTGCCAGCCGCGGACAGTATAGCAATCAGCCCCAGCATTTT. This translates into CASRGQYSNQPQHF.